The present TCR beta chain was sequenced within a study of spatial heterogeneity in lung cancer. Whole-study context: Raw reads contained each unique TCR and UMI combination more than ten times on average.

MiXCR was run by TCRdb on the 5' RACE reads, yielding one entry per CDR3 protein. Of 2,000 to 2,500 distinct CDR3 sequences listed, 8% are singletons. Study results and limitations: In tumor T cells, estimated coverage reached roughly 6.8% for alpha chains and approximately 12% for beta chains. One measure, the expanded intratumoral alpha and beta TCR count, tracked tumor mutation counts.

Time point meaning: sample taken at primary tumor resection. The donor population consisted of some 67 patients with untreated, early-stage non-small cell lung cancer. Sequencing of whole RNA from tumor, nontumor lung or frozen PBMC involved no sorting. Sample share makes this clonotype medium-sized. Its cognate antigen is unknown. This TCR derives from a female donor with early-stage non-small cell lung cancer. The sequences come from lung tumor tissue, collected at surgery.

The CDR3 spells CAIRGLAENEQFF. CDR3 coding DNA: TGTGCCATCAGGGGACTAGCGGAGAATGAGCAGTTCTTC. V usage is TRBV10-3 and J usage is TRBJ2-1, with TRBD2 matching over 11 bases. The trim removed 6 bases at V and 7 bases at J, leaving 2 bases unmatched. Germline values: CDR1 ENHRY, CDR2 SYGVKD. The CDR3 runs 13 residues.